This T cell receptor beta chain was sequenced for a study of neurological immune-mediated disorders. Study findings and constraints: No expanded-clone CDR3 amino acid sequence recurred across subjects, suggesting private TCR-beta repertoires.

V gave up 4 bases and J gave up 3 bases, with 13 bases separating them. The CDR3 extends over 15 amino acids. The V gene's germline CDR1 is SNHLY and CDR2 FYNNEI. Each CDR3 protein is one row after TCRdb ran MiXCR on the 5' RACE reads. The table records about 43,000 distinct CDR3 sequences, 10% to 15% of them present only once. This clonotype came up many times. Antigen specificity is unknown. Blood bank volunteers in Maryland, USA, served as healthy controls. PBMCs stored at -80 C, numbering 2 million, were the origin of the unsorted libraries. The source is a female donor in good health. This chain connects TRBV2 to TRBJ1-5; D not resolved. Sequencing used PBMCs. The CDR3 loop is CASSVLTLPNQPQHF. Here the CDR3 DNA reads TGTGCCAGCAGTGTCCTAACCTTACCCAATCAGCCCCAGCATTTT.